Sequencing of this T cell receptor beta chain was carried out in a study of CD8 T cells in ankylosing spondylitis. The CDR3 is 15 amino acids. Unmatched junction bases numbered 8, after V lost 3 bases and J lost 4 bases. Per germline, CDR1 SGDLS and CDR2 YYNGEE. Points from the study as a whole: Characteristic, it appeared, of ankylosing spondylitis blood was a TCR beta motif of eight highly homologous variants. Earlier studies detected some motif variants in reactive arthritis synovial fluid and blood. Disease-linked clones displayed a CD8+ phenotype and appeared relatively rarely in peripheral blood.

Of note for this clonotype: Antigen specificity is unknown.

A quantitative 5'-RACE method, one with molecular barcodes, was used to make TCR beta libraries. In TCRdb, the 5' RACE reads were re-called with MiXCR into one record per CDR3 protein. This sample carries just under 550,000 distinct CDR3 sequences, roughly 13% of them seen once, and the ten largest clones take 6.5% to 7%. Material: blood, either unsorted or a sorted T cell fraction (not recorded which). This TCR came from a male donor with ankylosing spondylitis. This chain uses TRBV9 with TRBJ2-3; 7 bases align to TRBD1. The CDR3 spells CASSGYGTEPDTQYF. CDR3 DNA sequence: TGTGCCAGCAGCGGGTACGGGACAGAACCAGATACGCAGTATTTT.